A selection of T cell receptor beta chains follows, all from one sample in a study of T cells in Graves' hyperthyroidism and ophthalmopathy. TCRdb reanalysed the multiplex PCR reads using MiXCR and keeps one entry per CDR3 protein. This sample carries about 410,000 distinct CDR3 sequences, roughly 14% of them seen once, and the ten largest clones take less than 20%. Sequenced input: blood. Every receptor here comes from a woman under 40 with Graves' ophthalmopathy. CDR3s include the opening cysteine and the closing phenylalanine or tryptophan. Fields, in order: J gene, clone size, D gene, V gene, CDR3 DNA, CDR3 protein. The D gene is left open where the match is weak. Clone size is given for some rows only: seen once, a few or many times, or a class if the clone is expanded.

TRBJ1-6,.,.,TRBV28,TGTGCCAGCACGCCCGGTCGGTCAGGACCGAATGATGCACCCCTCCACTTT,CASTPGRSGPNDAPLHF
TRBJ2-3,many,.,TRBV20-1,TGCAGTGCTAGAGATAGGGACCCCGGTAGCGTGGCAGATACGCAGTATTTT,CSARDRDPGSVADTQYF
TRBJ1-1,many,TRBD1,TRBV28,TGTGCCAGCACCGTACAGGGGGCGACTGAAGCTTTCTTT,CASTVQGATEAFF
TRBJ1-4,many,.,TRBV20-1,TGCAGTGCTACACCATTCGGGACCGATGAAAAACTGTTTTTT,CSATPFGTDEKLFF
TRBJ1-5,few,TRBD1,TRBV29-1,TGCAGCGTGGGAGACAGGGCCCGCAATCAGCCCCAGCATTTT,CSVGDRARNQPQHF
TRBJ2-1,many,TRBD1,TRBV7-3,TGTGCCAGTAACCGGGACAGGGGTAGTGAGCAGTTCTTC,CASNRDRGSEQFF
TRBJ2-5,.,TRBD1,TRBV18,TGTGCCAGCTCCGACCGACAGGGGGCCCGGGAGACCCAGTACTTC,CASSDRQGARETQYF
TRBJ2-3,few,TRBD2,TRBV4-2,TGTGCCAGCAGCCAAGAGGGGAGCGGGGTGGCAGATACGCAGTATTTT,CASSQEGSGVADTQYF
TRBJ2-3,.,.,TRBV9,TGTGCCAGCAGCGTAGTTCCCACAGATACGCAGTATTTT,CASSVVPTDTQYF
TRBJ2-5,.,TRBD1,TRBV19,TGTGCCAGTAAAACCACAGGGGCCCAAGAGACCCAGTACTTC,CASKTTGAQETQYF
TRBJ2-7,many,.,TRBV15,TGTGCCACCAGCAGAGATGAGCGGACTCTCTCCTACGAGCAGTACTTC,CATSRDERTLSYEQYF
TRBJ2-3,many,.,TRBV20-1,TGCAGTGCTAGTGCCCTCGGACCCGGGGATACGCAGTATTTT,CSASALGPGDTQYF
TRBJ2-1,.,TRBD2,TRBV12-3/TRBV12-4,TGTGCCAGCAGACCTAGCGGGGGGGCCTCGGATGAGCAGTTCTTC,CASRPSGGASDEQFF
TRBJ2-4,many,.,TRBV30,TGTGCCTGGAGTGAGTACAGCAACATTCAGTACTTC,CAWSEYSNIQYF
TRBJ1-2,many,.,TRBV2,TGTGCCGGTTACTTTAGGCGCACGGGGGTCTATGGCTACACCTTC,CAGYFRRTGVYGYTF
TRBJ2-7,many,TRBD2,TRBV7-6,TGTGCCAGCAGCTTAAACCCCGGGACTAGCGGGAGCTCCTACGAGCAGTACTTC,CASSLNPGTSGSSYEQYF
TRBJ1-1,many,.,TRBV28,TGTGCCAGCAGGAAACAGGTAATGAACACTGAAGCTTTCTTT,CASRKQVMNTEAFF
TRBJ2-5,many,TRBD2,TRBV6-1,TGTGCCAGCAGTTCCAAGACGACTAGCTCGGAGACCCAGTACTTC,CASSSKTTSSETQYF
TRBJ2-5,many,.,TRBV6-1,TGTGCCAGCAGTCCTATTACAGGGCCCGACCAGTACTTC,CASSPITGPDQYF
TRBJ2-3,many,TRBD2,TRBV11-2,TGTGCCAGCAGCTTAGAACCGGGACTAGCGGGGCTGGATACGCAGTATTTT,CASSLEPGLAGLDTQYF
TRBJ2-2,many,.,TRBV11-3,TGTGCCAGCAGCTCCGGACGAGAGGGCACCGGGGAGCTGTTTTTT,CASSSGREGTGELFF
TRBJ2-5,.,TRBD2,TRBV24-1,TGTGCCACCAGCATCGGGGGGTATGCCAGGGAGACCCAGTACTTC,CATSIGGYARETQYF
TRBJ1-2,.,.,TRBV28,TGTGCCAGCAGCACCCGGGTGCAAGCTAACTATGGCTACACCTTC,CASSTRVQANYGYTF
TRBJ1-5,many,.,TRBV7-2,TGTGCCAGCAGCTTAGTACCAGATAGCAATCAGCCCCAGCATTTT,CASSLVPDSNQPQHF
TRBJ1-5,many,.,TRBV28,TGTGCCAGCAGTTTTCGGGTGGCAGGGCCCAATCAGCCCCAGCATTTT,CASSFRVAGPNQPQHF
TRBJ2-5,many,TRBD2,TRBV28,TGTGCCAGCCAGGGACTAGGGCGAGAGACCCAGTACTTC,CASQGLGRETQYF
TRBJ2-6,many,.,TRBV3-1,TGTGCCAGCAGCCAAGGGGGCTCTGGGGCCAACGTCCTGACTTTC,CASSQGGSGANVLTF
TRBJ2-7,many,.,TRBV28,TGTGCCAGCAGTCTTTACTTTGGCGCCACGGAGGACGAGCAGTACTTC,CASSLYFGATEDEQYF
TRBJ2-3,many,.,TRBV20-1,TGCAGTGCTAAGTCACTAGCCCCCACAGATACGCAGTATTTT,CSAKSLAPTDTQYF
TRBJ2-7,.,TRBD2,TRBV7-6,TGTGCCAGCAGCTTAGGGGCTAGCGGGGGCTACGAGCAGTACTTC,CASSLGASGGYEQYF
TRBJ1-2,many,.,TRBV5-1,TGCGCCAGCAGCCTAGAGGACGATGGCTACACCTTC,CASSLEDDGYTF
TRBJ1-1,many,.,TRBV14,TGTGCCAGCAGCCAAGGGACAACGAGGGGCACTGAAGCTTTCTTT,CASSQGTTRGTEAFF
TRBJ1-2,many,.,TRBV20-1,TGCAGTGCTAGAGATGCCAGGGGACGTTCTGGCTACACCTTC,CSARDARGRSGYTF
TRBJ2-5,.,.,TRBV5-6,TGTGCCAGCAGCGTCTATGCGGGGGCCGCGACCCAGTACTTC,CASSVYAGAATQYF
TRBJ2-3,many,TRBD2,TRBV7-6,TGTGCCAGCAGCTGGGGCGGGGGGCCCACAGATACGCAGTATTTT,CASSWGGGPTDTQYF
TRBJ2-2,many,TRBD2,TRBV28,TGTGCCAGCAGCCCCGGGGGGGGGCGGACCGGGGAGCTGTTTTTT,CASSPGGGRTGELFF
TRBJ2-5,few,TRBD1,TRBV11-1,TGTGCCAGCAGATCAACAGTTGGGACAGCCTTTTCAGAGACCCAGTACTTC,CASRSTVGTAFSETQYF
TRBJ1-5,.,.,TRBV5-4,TGTGCCAGCACCGATCGGAAGCACGCCGGGAGCAATCAGCCCCAGCATTTT,CASTDRKHAGSNQPQHF
TRBJ1-1,many,TRBD1,TRBV15,TGTGCCACCAGCGAAGACAGGGCCACTGAAGCTTTCTTT,CATSEDRATEAFF
TRBJ1-2,many,.,TRBV30,TGTGCCTGGGGGAATGTGGCAGCACCGAATTTCTACACCTTC,CAWGNVAAPNFYTF
TRBJ1-1,many,.,TRBV2,TGTGCCAGCAGTGTTAAGGGTGGTACTGAAGCTTTCTTT,CASSVKGGTEAFF
TRBJ2-7,many,TRBD1,TRBV30,TGTGCCTGGAGTGTCGCAGGGGGCGCGTACGAGCAGTACTTC,CAWSVAGGAYEQYF
TRBJ1-1,.,.,TRBV11-2,TGTGCCAGCAGCTTAGCGGGAGCTGAAGCTTTCTTT,CASSLAGAEAFF
TRBJ2-5,few,.,TRBV5-1,TGCGCCAGCAGCTTTCCAGGGTCAATCCAAGAGACCCAGTACTTC,CASSFPGSIQETQYF
TRBJ2-7,.,.,TRBV28,TGTGCCAGCAGGGCCTGGGGGGGGCCTTCCTACGAGCAGTACTTC,CASRAWGGPSYEQYF